This entry lists 6 T cell receptor beta chains sequenced from one sample in a study of human T cells and chemical hapten exposure. Regarding treatment: therapeutic diphenylcyclopropenone sensitization with weekly scalp DPC. Unique molecular identifiers were attached to individual cDNA molecules within the library. One entry per CDR3 protein results from TCRdb running MiXCR on the reads. Here the sample spans fewer than 5,000 distinct CDR3 sequences, nearly 50% being singletons. The material sequenced was whole blood, taken before DPC sensitization or 2, 6, or about 24 weeks after (not recorded which). The receptors were gathered from an adult with alopecia areata. Some clones in this sample may be carry-over from other donors' samples. This table probably holds off-target reads from a library built for another chain.

V usage is TRBV20-1 and J usage is TRBJ2-7; D is unresolved. This CDR3 region has 12 residues. Germline-derived CDR1 and CDR2 are DFQATT and SNEGSKA (reference sequence). V was clipped by 1 base and J by 2 bases, with 6 bases between them. The CDR3 nucleotides read TGCAGTGCTAGAGGCCAGGCCTACGAGCAGTACTTC. It specifies CSARGQAYEQYF.

This chain uses TRBV7-3 with TRBJ2-1; 9 bases fit TRBD2. The CDR3 length is 14 residues. Germline assignment: CDR1 SGHTA and CDR2 FQGTGA. V dropped 5 bases and J dropped 6; count of bases not matched to a gene: 5. In DNA, the CDR3 is TGTGCCAGCAGCACAGGACTAGCGATCAATGAGCAGTTCTTC. It is translated as CASSTGLAINEQFF.

This CDR3 reads CASSPLGTSGRRVEFF. CDR3 sequence (DNA): TGCGCCAGCAGCCCCCTCGGGACTAGCGGGAGGAGGGTCGAGTTCTTC. The chain uses TRBV4-1 and TRBJ2-1; the match to TRBD2 covers 15 bases. The CDR3 totals 16 residues. The germline V gene has CDR1 MGHRA and CDR2 YSYEKL. Trimming took 4 bases from V and 14 from J; bases not matched to a gene: 12.

The V and J genes are TRBV28 and TRBJ2-7, with a tentative D call TRBD2 (6 bases). The ends were cut back, 0 bases at V and 6 bases at J, with 12 bases in the middle. CDR1 and CDR2 (germline): MDHEN, SYDVKM. The CDR3 consists of 14 residues. In nucleotides, the CDR3 is TGTGCCAGCAGTTTATGGGGGAGGTTCCTCGAGCAGTACTTC. It specifies CASSLWGRFLEQYF. The full variable domain, in which reference TRBV28 and TRBJ2-7 provide the parts outside the CDR3, is DVKVTQSSRYLVKRTGEKVFLECVQDMDHENMFWYRQDPGLGLRLIYFSYDVKMKEKGDIPEGYSVSREKKERFSLILESASTNQTSMYLCASSLWGRFLEQYFGPGTRLTVT.

The chain employs TRBV7-8 and TRBJ2-7; D possibly corresponds to TRBD2 (5 bases). Trimming stripped 5 bases from V and 3 bases from J, with 23 bases between. CDR3 length equals 17 residues. CDR1 and CDR2 (germline): SGHVS, FQNEAQ. The CDR3 sequence is CASSQKRRLADNYEQYF. CDR3 nucleotide sequence: TGTGCCAGCAGCCAGAAACGCAGGCTAGCTGATAACTACGAGCAGTACTTC.

This chain joins TRBV12-3 or TRBV12-4 and TRBJ2-2, with 9 bases matching TRBD1. CDR3 size: 15 residues. J gave up 3 bases and V 6 bases, and 5 bases lay outside the gene matches. CDR3 in DNA: TGTGCCAGCAGCCCCGGGACAGGGTACACCGGGGAGCTGTTTTTT. Its protein is CASSPGTGYTGELFF.